The 20 T cell receptor beta chains below all came from one sample that was sequenced in a study of early T cells in non-severe SARS-CoV-2 infection. TCRdb itself ran the 5' RACE reads through MiXCR, one entry per CDR3 protein. The sample has 25,000 to 35,000 distinct CDR3 sequences, 5.4% seen once; the top ten hold about 21%. Sequenced sample: whole blood. These receptors came from an adult who was a healthcare worker with PCR-confirmed SARS-CoV-2 infection or an uninfected control (not recorded which).

This clonotype is deemed medium-sized. V gene TRBV18 combines with J gene TRBJ2-1, with 12 bases aligning to TRBD1. The length of the CDR3 is 18 residues. V lost 1 base to trimming and J lost 5 bases; unmatched junction nucleotides: 9. The V gene's germline CDR1 is KGHSH and CDR2 LQKENI. The CDR3 DNA is TGTGCCAGCTCACCACGGTCCCCGGGACAGGGGGCCCACAATGAGCAGTTCTTC. Amino acids: CASSPRSPGQGAHNEQFF.

This clonotype was observed many times. The chain is built from TRBV6-5 and TRBJ1-2; 7 nucleotides match TRBD1. Germline V gene sequence: CDR1 MNHEY, CDR2 SVGAGI. Losses at the gene ends were 7 bases for V and 8 bases for J; bases not matched to a gene: 13. The CDR3 runs 14 residues. The CDR3 sequence: CASTPQGGFEGYTF. In DNA form, the CDR3 reads TGTGCCAGCACCCCCCAGGGGGGTTTTGAGGGCTACACCTTC.

Ten or more counts support this clonotype. The J gene is TRBJ2-2, the V gene TRBV29-1; 10 bases are shared with TRBD1. J was trimmed by 6 bases and V by 6 bases; bases with no gene match: 7. This CDR3 has 14 amino acids. Per germline, CDR1 SQVTM and CDR2 ANQGSEA. The CDR3 region has the DNA TGCAGCGTCGGACAGGGGGGATCACCCGGGGAGCTGTTTTTT. Amino acid sequence: CSVGQGGSPGELFF.

This clonotype was seen a few times. The chain has TRBV7-9 and TRBJ2-1; 12 bases align to TRBD1. The V gene's germline CDR1 is SEHNR and CDR2 FQNEAQ (reference sequence). This CDR3 is built from 15 residues. Unmatched junction bases numbered 5, after V lost 3 bases and J lost 8 bases. This chain's CDR3 is CASSFRGQGADEQFF. The CDR3 nucleotides are TGTGCCAGCAGCTTCCGGGGACAGGGGGCGGATGAGCAGTTCTTC. The variable domain in full, completed from reference TRBV7-9 and TRBJ2-1, reads DTGVSQNPRHKITKRGQNVTFRCDPISEHNRLYWYRQTLGQGPEFLTYFQNEAQLEKSRLLSDRFSAERPKGSFSTLEIQRTEQGDSAMYLCASSFRGQGADEQFFGPGTRLTVL.

This clonotype has a handful of counts. The chain couples TRBV6-2 or TRBV6-3 to TRBJ1-1; tentatively, D is TRBD1 (5 bases). Per the germline V gene, CDR1 is MNHEY and CDR2 is SVGEGT. The CDR3 sequence is 17 residues long. With 2 bases removed from V and 2 bases from J, the gap between germline ends came to 18 bases. CDR3 in DNA: TGTGCCAGCAGTTACACGGGGTCCCCAGGGTACAACACTGAAGCTTTCTTT. The encoded protein is CASSYTGSPGYNTEAFF.

This clonotype was counted many times. J is TRBJ1-5 and V is TRBV12-3 or TRBV12-4; D is unclear. The ends were cut back, 6 bases at V and 2 bases at J, with 5 bases in the middle. The CDR3 loop spans 12 amino acids. The DNA of the CDR3 is TGTGCCAGCAGGGCCGGCAATCAGCCCCAGCATTTT. This gives the protein CASRAGNQPQHF.

In its sample, this clonotype was seen many times. The chain recombines TRBV7-2 with TRBJ2-7, with TRBD2 as a possible D gene (5 bases). Germline lookup yields CDR1 SGHTA and CDR2 FQGNSA. V lost 4 bases, J lost 7 bases, and 14 bases lay in between. The CDR3 spans 13 residues. In DNA, the CDR3 is TGTGCCAGCAGCTCCGGACTTCCAATGGAGCAGTACTTC. As protein: CASSSGLPMEQYF.

This clonotype was detected ten times or more. The junction shows a germline mismatch at one end, possibly a read error. CDR3 DNA: TGTGCCAGCAGCTTAGGACCCACAGGATGGGACTATGGCTACACCTTC. Its protein product is CASSLGPTGWDYGYTF. The chain couples TRBV12-3 or TRBV12-4 to TRBJ1-2, with D maybe TRBD1 (5 bases). The CDR3 contains 16 residues.

A note on this clonotype: An end of the junction differs from the germline gene, which may be a read error. J is TRBJ2-5 and V is TRBV19; D possibly matches TRBD1 or TRBD2 (5 bases each). The CDR3 spans 14 residues. CDR1 is LNHDA and CDR2 is SQIVND in the germline V gene (reference sequence). The CDR3 DNA reads TGTGCCAGTAGCCACCGGGACGCTGGAGCGACCCAGTACTTT. Translating it yields CASSHRDAGATQYF.

This clonotype was observed a handful of times. CDR3 loop: CASSSIADNEQFF. CDR3 DNA: TGCGCCAGCAGTTCAATAGCGGACAATGAGCAGTTCTTC. The chain is built from TRBV5-1 and TRBJ2-1; D may be TRBD2 (6 bases). Trimming removed 5 bases from V and 5 bases from J, with 11 bases in between. Germline CDR1 reads SGHRS; CDR2 reads YFSETQ. The CDR3 is made up of 13 amino acids.

This clonotype was seen many times. The chain recombines TRBV7-9 with TRBJ1-4; D not certain. The CDR3 loop spans 13 amino acids. V lost 7 bases and J lost 2, with 8 bases in between. CDR1 SEHNR and CDR2 FQNEAQ come from the germline V gene (reference sequence). The CDR3 loop reads CASKQSTNEKLFF. The CDR3 nucleotides read TGTGCCAGCAAGCAGTCGACTAATGAAAAACTGTTTTTT.

The chain employs TRBV7-3 and TRBJ2-1, with D perhaps matching TRBD1 or TRBD2 (5 bases each). Trimming shortened V by 4 bases and J by 9 bases, and 16 bases separated the two germline ends. CDR3 size: 14 residues. In germline, CDR1 is SGHTA, CDR2 FQGTGA. The CDR3 is CASSSRTGTGEQFF. Here the CDR3 DNA reads TGTGCCAGCAGCTCTCGAACGGGGACCGGTGAGCAGTTCTTC.

This clonotype appeared many times. This chain links TRBV3-2 with TRBJ2-4; the D segment call TRBD1 is taken from the table without a DNA check. TRBV3-2 constitutes a pseudogene. This CDR3 region has 17 residues. The CDR3 DNA is TGTGCCAGCAGCCAAGGGGCGGACAGTTTGAGCAAAAACATTCAGTACTTC. Its protein product is CASSQGADSLSKNIQYF.

The rearrangement uses TRBV7-9 and TRBJ2-3, with TRBD2 matching over 14 bases. Germline CDR1 SEHNR, CDR2 FQNEAQ (reference sequence). The trim removed 7 bases at V and 7 bases at J, leaving 10 bases unmatched. The CDR3 consists of 16 residues. CDR3 DNA sequence: TGTGCCAGCACCGGGACTAGCGGGAGACCACACCATACGCAGTATTTT. Amino acids: CASTGTSGRPHHTQYF.

This sequence joins TRBV28 and TRBJ2-3, with TRBD2 matching over 7 bases. The CDR3 runs to 15 residues. Trimming removed 7 bases from V and 1 base from J; junction bases left unmatched: 8. CDR1 and CDR2 (germline): MDHEN, SYDVKM. CDR3 region: CASIPQAGGTDTQYF. CDR3 in DNA: TGTGCCAGCATCCCCCAGGCGGGGGGCACAGATACGCAGTATTTT.

The CDR3, as DNA: TGTGCCAGCAGCTTACGGCAGGGGGATGAAAAACTGTTTTTT. Its translation is CASSLRQGDEKLFF. The rearrangement joins TRBV7-9 to TRBJ1-4, with 7 bases identical to TRBD1. This CDR3 has 14 amino acids. V lost 2 bases, J lost 6 bases, and 3 bases stayed unmatched. Looked up from germline, CDR1 is SEHNR and CDR2 is FQNEAQ (reference sequence).

There are a few counts of this clonotype. The CDR3 loop is CASSDPRQGNSPLHF. CDR3 in DNA: TGTGCCAGCAGTGACCCCCGGCAGGGGAATTCACCCCTCCACTTT. V usage is TRBV25-1 and J usage is TRBJ1-6; maybe TRBD1 (6 bases). The germline V and J ends were trimmed by 3 bases and 7 bases, with 13 bases remaining between them. The CDR3 sequence is 15 residues long. Per the germline V gene, CDR1 is MGHDK and CDR2 is SYGVNS.

At least ten counts were recorded for this clonotype. V is TRBV20-1 and J is TRBJ2-7; 7 positions agree with TRBD2. Germline assignment: CDR1 DFQATT and CDR2 SNEGSKA (reference sequence). The length of the CDR3 is 13 residues. J lost 4 bases, V lost 3 bases, and 6 bases had no gene match. CDR3 in DNA: TGCAGTGCTAGTAAGGTAGCGGGTTACGAGCAGTACTTC. Its protein product is CSASKVAGYEQYF.

This clonotype came up a few times. The chain uses TRBV10-3 and TRBJ1-1; D not resolved. V was trimmed by 3 bases and J by 1 base, leaving 9 bases between them. This CDR3 spans 14 amino acids. Germline V gene data show CDR1 as ENHRY and CDR2 as SYGVKD. In DNA, the CDR3 is TGTGCCATCAGTGATTTCACAGAGAACACTGAAGCTTTCTTT. Residues: CAISDFTENTEAFF.

In its sample, this clonotype was seen a few times. The V gene is TRBV5-5, the J gene TRBJ2-7, with 12 bases lining up with TRBD2. Germline V lookup: CDR1 SGHKS, CDR2 YYEKEE (reference sequence). The CDR3 sequence is 16 residues long. Trimming took 4 bases from V and 5 from J; bases not matched to a gene: 10. The CDR3 sequence: CASSLRLAGVLDEQYF. CDR3 nucleotide sequence: TGTGCCAGCAGCCTCAGACTAGCGGGAGTTCTGGACGAGCAGTACTTC.